This T cell receptor (beta chain) was observed in a study of CD8+CD57+ T cells in acquired aplastic anemia. Looking at the study overall: When averaged, DNA from sorted CD4+ and CD8+ cells came to 3 to 3.5 ug. Average CD4+ read depth in healthy donors was about 10.8 million reads. Study-wide results and limits: Patients did not significantly differ from controls in CD8+ Simpson's diversity.

Both TCR beta VDJ combination and CDR3 sequence profiling were carried out. Genomic DNA was the template for this profiling. Each CDR3 protein is one row after TCRdb ran MiXCR on the reads. The repertoire holds roughly 200,000 distinct CDR3 sequences, with about 59% as singletons. Comment on this clonotype: Antigen: not known.

The CDR3 is made up of 14 amino acids. In germline, CDR1 is DFQATT, CDR2 SNEGSKA (reference sequence). The V end was cut by 7 bases, the J end by 4 bases, with 20 bases between. The source of this sequence is a human donor in good health. The sequencing input was sorted CD4+, CD8+, or CD8+CD57+ T cells (not recorded which) from PBMCs. The genes are TRBV20-1 and TRBJ2-7; D is perhaps TRBD1 or TRBD2 (5 bases each). In DNA form, the CDR3 reads TGCAGTGGATTGGGCACAGGTGGGGGATACGAGCAGTACTTC. This codes for CSGLGTGGGYEQYF.